Following are 17 T cell receptor beta chains from one sample sequenced in a study of neoadjuvant anti-PD-1 for oral cavity cancer. The assay was immunoSEQ multiplex PCR, and TCRdb's table has in-frame clones only and misses some. The sample contains roughly 60,000 clones, around four fifths of which appear only once. The source material was PBMCs, sampled before nivolumab (anti-PD-1) treatment. The receptors shown here come from a person between 40 and 80 years old with oral cavity squamous cell carcinoma.

This chain uses TRBV30 with TRBJ1-1, with D tentatively TRBD1 (6 bases). This CDR3 is built from 15 residues. Germline CDR1 is GTSNPN and CDR2 is SVGIG (reference sequence). Trimming left V 3 bases short and J 2 bases short, with 16 bases between. The CDR3 DNA sequence: TGTGCCTGGAGCGCCGCCAGGGGTAGAAACACTGAAGCTTTCTTT. This gives the protein CAWSAARGRNTEAFF.

This clone has just a few counts. For the CDR3, the DNA is TGCAGTGCCCACGGGGCGGACACCATATATTTT. Amino acid sequence: CSAHGADTIYF. This chain connects TRBV20-1 to TRBJ1-3; D perhaps matches TRBD1 (5 bases). Trimming pared 6 bases from V and 8 bases from J, leaving 11 bases between. The CDR3 is made up of 11 amino acids. CDR1 is DFQATT, CDR2 SNEGSKA, per germline (reference sequence).

The chain joins TRBV5-1 to TRBJ2-7; TRBD1 agrees at 8 bases. The junction had 5 bases not matched to a gene; V was cut back by 3 bases and J by 6 bases. The CDR3 runs 13 residues. From germline, CDR1 is SGHRS and CDR2 YFSETQ. Written as DNA, the CDR3 is TGCGCCAGCAGCTCCTGGGGACAGGCCGAGCAGTACTTC. Its translation is CASSSWGQAEQYF.

This clone was counted only a few times. The rearrangement uses TRBV6-6 and TRBJ1-2; tentatively, D is TRBD1 (5 bases). The V and J ends lost 0 bases and 2 bases respectively, with 7 bases between them. From germline, CDR1 is MNHNY and CDR2 SVGAGI (reference sequence). This CDR3 region has 14 residues. The CDR3 nucleotides are TGTGCCAGCAGTTACTCGAGGGGAAACTATGGCTACACCTTC. Translated: CASSYSRGNYGYTF.

The rearrangement uses TRBV5-1 and TRBJ1-2, with 9 bases matching TRBD1. CDR3 length equals 15 residues. In germline, CDR1 is SGHRS, CDR2 YFSETQ. V dropped 4 bases and J dropped 2; count of bases not matched to a gene: 6. The CDR3 loop reads CASSPGQGTNYGYTF. CDR3 in DNA: TGCGCCAGCAGCCCAGGACAGGGGACCAACTATGGCTACACCTTC.

The chain has TRBV2 and TRBJ1-1, with 8 bases that match TRBD1. Trimming removed 1 base from V and 10 bases from J; junction bases left unmatched: 11. Germline lookup yields CDR1 SNHLY and CDR2 FYNNEI. The CDR3 covers 15 residues. CDR3 in DNA: TGTGCCAGCAGTGAAGAGGGGGGAAACAGGGGGAGAGCTTTCTTT. Translated, it gives CASSEEGGNRGRAFF.

The gene calls are TRBV6-6 and TRBJ2-1; 9 bases agree with TRBD2. The J segment lost 4 bases and the V segment lost 6 bases, leaving 7 bases of the junction unmatched. CDR3 length: 15 residues. Looked up from germline, CDR1 is MNHNY and CDR2 is SVGAGI (reference sequence). The CDR3 spells CASSHGLAGYNEQFF. The DNA of the CDR3 is TGTGCCAGCAGCCACGGGCTAGCGGGGTACAATGAGCAGTTCTTC.

This clone was observed a handful of times. This chain connects TRBV2 to TRBJ2-7; the D call may be TRBD1 or TRBD2 (5 bases each). V shed 5 bases and J shed 6 bases, with 11 bases lying between them. Germline CDR1 reads SNHLY; CDR2 reads FYNNEI. The CDR3 extends over 12 amino acids. The CDR3 DNA sequence: TGTGCCAGCAGTCCTACAGGAGGCGAGCAGTACTTC. Protein: CASSPTGGEQYF. Filled out from reference TRBV2 and TRBJ2-7, the complete variable domain reads EPEVTQTPSHQVTQMGQEVILRCVPISNHLYFYWYRQILGQKVEFLVSFYNNEISEKSEIFDDQFSVERPDGSNFTLKIRSTKLEDSAMYFCASSPTGGEQYFGPGTRLTVT.

This chain connects TRBV28 to TRBJ1-2; possibly TRBD1 for D (5 bases). Trimming removed 5 bases at V and 3 bases at J, with 16 bases between. The CDR3 extends over 15 amino acids. CDR1 and CDR2 (germline): MDHEN, SYDVKM. CDR3 loop: CASSPAGLGYYGYTF. In DNA, the CDR3 is TGTGCCAGCAGTCCAGCAGGGCTTGGTTACTATGGCTACACCTTC.

This rearrangement joins TRBV7-9 to TRBJ2-7; D is possibly TRBD2 (5 bases). This CDR3 has 12 residues. Germline CDR1 is SEHNR and CDR2 is FQNEAQ (reference sequence). V was clipped by 7 bases and J by 0 bases, with 7 bases between them. This chain's CDR3 is CASMGSSYEQYF. The CDR3 coding sequence is TGTGCCAGCATGGGGAGCTCCTACGAGCAGTACTTC. Variable domain in full (rest from reference TRBV7-9 and TRBJ2-7): DTGVSQNPRHKITKRGQNVTFRCDPISEHNRLYWYRQTLGQGPEFLTYFQNEAQLEKSRLLSDRFSAERPKGSFSTLEIQRTEQGDSAMYLCASMGSSYEQYFGPGTRLTVT.

The chain joins TRBV21-1 to TRBJ1-5. TRBV21-1 is a documented pseudogene. The CDR3 has 14 amino acids. The CDR3 reads CASLGRAVNQPQHF. The DNA for the CDR3 is TGTGCCAGCCTGGGACGGGCAGTCAATCAGCCCCAGCATTTT.

The genes are TRBV28 and TRBJ2-1; TRBD1 aligns across 7 bases. Per the germline V gene, CDR1 is MDHEN and CDR2 is SYDVKM. Losses at the gene ends were 7 bases for V and 2 bases for J; bases not matched to a gene: 8. The CDR3 is made up of 15 amino acids. CDR3 in DNA: TGTGCCAGCAAGGGGGCCGGCCTGACCTACAATGAGCAGTTCTTC. Its translation is CASKGAGLTYNEQFF.

The rearrangement links TRBV5-1 to TRBJ2-4, with D perhaps TRBD1 (6 bases). Germline CDR1 SGHRS, CDR2 YFSETQ. The CDR3 is made up of 16 amino acids. V gave up 4 bases and J gave up 6 bases, with 20 bases separating them. The DNA for the CDR3 is TGCGCCAGCAGCCTGACAGGTGCCGGCTCTTCAAACATTCAGTACTTC. Translation: CASSLTGAGSSNIQYF.

The table lists this clone with a few counts. V and J are TRBV9 and TRBJ2-3; 8 bases are a match to TRBD2. From germline, CDR1 is SGDLS and CDR2 YYNGEE. V lost 2 bases to trimming and J lost 2 bases; unmatched junction nucleotides: 10. The CDR3 is made up of 17 amino acids. Here the CDR3 DNA reads TGTGCCAGCAGCGTCGGAGCGGGGGCCTCCTCCACAGATACGCAGTATTTT. Protein sequence: CASSVGAGASSTDTQYF.

The chain recombines TRBV27 with TRBJ2-1; no definite D call. Looked up from germline, CDR1 is MNHEY and CDR2 is SMNVEV (reference sequence). The CDR3 consists of 12 residues. Trimming took off 6 bases at V and 6 bases at J, with 9 bases between the two ends. CDR3 sequence (DNA): TGTGCCAGCAGGGACCTCTTCAATGAGCAGTTCTTC. Residues: CASRDLFNEQFF.

V usage is TRBV6-5 and J usage is TRBJ2-3; the D call may be TRBD1 or TRBD2 (5 bases each). CDR3 length equals 14 residues. Trimming shortened V by 2 bases and J by 3 bases, and 9 bases separated the two germline ends. The germline V gene has CDR1 MNHEY and CDR2 SVGAGI. The CDR3 sequence: CASSYRGVTDTQYF. CDR3 coding DNA: TGTGCCAGCAGTTACAGAGGGGTAACAGATACGCAGTATTTT.

The gene calls are TRBV19 and TRBJ1-6, with D possibly matching TRBD1 (5 bases). The CDR3 covers 15 residues. Germline V gives CDR1 LNHDA, CDR2 SQIVND (reference sequence). Trimming cost V 4 bases and J 10 bases, with 17 bases left between them. The CDR3 DNA follows: TGTGCCAGTAGTAAGGAGTGGCAGGGCGGCTCACCCCTCCACTTT. It encodes CASSKEWQGGSPLHF.